This T cell receptor (beta chain) was captured in a study of blood T cell repertoires in COVID-19. Study at large: COVID-19 samples from acute and convalescent phases originated in the United States, Italy and Spain. T cells, B-cell-depleted T cells, or PBMCs supplied cDNA or gDNA.

Trimming removed 6 bases from V and 0 bases from J, with 15 bases in between. From germline, CDR1 is MDHEN and CDR2 SYDVKM. This CDR3 is 15 amino acids long. Original handling: By means of reference gene primer amplification, nucleated cell counts were estimated. Clones were read by immunoSEQ multiplex PCR, and TCRdb kept only the in-frame ones, dropping some. V and J calls and clone size are given by that table; D and trimming were obtained from the DNA. The sample lists about 38,000 clones; 70% to 90% were seen once. This clone was picked up one time. This clonotype was obtained from a man between 65 and 85 years old with active COVID-19. Sequencing was carried out using peripheral blood. The gene calls are TRBV28 and TRBJ2-7; D ambiguous. Here the CDR3 reads CASSRRGSASYEQYF. CDR3 sequence (DNA): TGTGCCAGCAGCCGACGAGGTTCCGCCTCCTACGAGCAGTACTTC.